These 28 T cell receptor beta chains were sequenced from one sample in a study of blood T cells in healthy people across ages. Using a J-beta primer mix together with a sample-barcoded 5' primer, a second PCR was run for roughly 6 to 11 cycles. From the 5' RACE reads, TCRdb called clonotypes with MiXCR, one entry per CDR3 protein. The data contain about 780,000 distinct CDR3 sequences, about 42% of them singletons. Sample: blood. These receptors were collected from a man aged 80 or over in good health.

This clonotype has only a few counts. The rearrangement links TRBV12-3 or TRBV12-4 to TRBJ2-3; 10 bases agree with TRBD2. Losses at the gene ends were 6 bases for V and 4 bases for J; bases not matched to a gene: 7. The CDR3 totals 15 residues. The CDR3 bases are TGTGCCAGCAGCTCAAGCGGGAGGGCCGCAGATACGCAGTATTTT. This translates into CASSSSGRAADTQYF.

This clonotype was detected a few times. In DNA, the CDR3 is TGTGCCAGCACGGCGGGGGGCACTTCGGACGAGCAGTTCTTC. It encodes CASTAGGTSDEQFF. The genes are TRBV6-5 and TRBJ2-1, with 8 nucleotides matching TRBD2. V shed 7 bases, J shed 10 bases, and the junction held 12 bases outside the gene matches. The CDR3 sequence is 14 residues long. Germline CDR1 is MNHEY and CDR2 is SVGAGI.

The rearrangement links TRBV3-1 to TRBJ2-7, with D perhaps TRBD1 or TRBD2 (5 bases each). The CDR3 is 16 residues long. V lost 0 bases to trimming and J lost 10 bases, with 22 bases between them. Germline V gene data show CDR1 as LGHDT and CDR2 as YNNKEL (reference sequence). The CDR3 is CASSQEVGDPAEAQYF. The CDR3 DNA reads as TGTGCCAGCAGCCAAGAAGTGGGGGACCCCGCCGAGGCCCAGTACTTC.

The V gene is TRBV25-1, the J gene TRBJ1-2; D gene ambiguous. Germline V gives CDR1 MGHDK, CDR2 SYGVNS. The CDR3 has 14 amino acids. V was trimmed by 1 base and J by 5 bases, leaving 11 bases between them. The CDR3 DNA sequence: TGTGCCAGCAGTGAATCGTTCTCGCAGTATGGCTACACCTTC. The encoded protein is CASSESFSQYGYTF.

This clonotype has just a few counts. The gene calls are TRBV3-1 and TRBJ2-1; D perhaps matches TRBD2 (6 bases). V was cut by 0 bases and J by 10 bases, with 13 bases left in between. Germline assignment: CDR1 LGHDT and CDR2 YNNKEL (reference sequence). The CDR3 loop spans 14 amino acids. The CDR3 sequence: CASSQERGPHEQFF. CDR3 nucleotide sequence: TGTGCCAGCAGCCAAGAGCGGGGCCCCCACGAGCAGTTCTTC.

This rearrangement joins TRBV25-1 to TRBJ2-3, with D unclear. CDR3 length equals 14 residues. CDR1 and CDR2 (germline): MGHDK, SYGVNS. Trimming shortened V by 2 bases and J by 5 bases, and 11 bases separated the two germline ends. This CDR3 is CASSEDGSQDTQYF. CDR3 in DNA: TGTGCCAGCAGTGAAGATGGCAGCCAAGATACGCAGTATTTT. The entire variable domain, with the rest obtained from reference TRBV25-1 and TRBJ2-3, is as follows: EADIYQTPRYLVIGTGKKITLECSQTMGHDKMYWYQQDPGMELHLIHYSYGVNSTEKGDLSSESTVSRIRTEHFPLTLESARPSHTSQYLCASSEDGSQDTQYFGPGTRLTVL.

In this sample, this clonotype turned up many times. The V call is TRBV5-1, the J call TRBJ1-5; TRBD1 agrees at 9 bases. The germline V gene has CDR1 SGHRS and CDR2 YFSETQ. The V gene end was trimmed by 0 bases and the J gene end by 3 bases; junction bases not matched to a gene: 1. This CDR3 comprises 15 residues. The CDR3 DNA reads as TGCGCCAGCAGCTTGGGGGACAGGGTCAATCAGCCCCAGCATTTT. It encodes CASSLGDRVNQPQHF.

The sample holds many counts of this clonotype. The chain joins TRBV12-3 or TRBV12-4 to TRBJ2-1, with 9 bases aligning to TRBD2. Unmatched junction bases numbered 4, after V lost 6 bases and J lost 7 bases. This CDR3 is built from 13 residues. This chain's CDR3 is CASRREGQNEQFF. Here the CDR3 DNA reads TGTGCCAGCAGGCGGGAGGGACAAAATGAGCAGTTCTTC.

This chain connects TRBV5-1 to TRBJ2-7, with D unresolved. V was cut by 5 bases and J by 1 base, with 10 bases left in between. The CDR3 totals 13 residues. Per the germline V gene, CDR1 is SGHRS and CDR2 is YFSETQ. This chain's CDR3 is CASRDDTSYEQYF. CDR3 nucleotides: TGCGCCAGCAGGGATGACACATCCTACGAGCAGTACTTC.

The chain uses TRBV12-3 or TRBV12-4 and TRBJ2-4, with 11 bases identical to TRBD2. The J call may be faulty, since TRBJ2-7 better matches the DNA end. CDR3 length equals 15 residues. Here the CDR3 DNA reads TGTGCCAGCAGTTCGCTAGCGGGAGGAAAGTACGAGCAGTACTTC. Protein sequence: CASSSLAGGKYEQYF.

This clonotype has only a few counts. V usage is TRBV11-3 and J usage is TRBJ2-1; a possible D gene is TRBD2 (6 bases). The last part of the DNA fits TRBJ2-7 better; the J call may be wrong. This CDR3 is built from 20 residues. CDR1 SGHNT and CDR2 YENEEA come from the germline V gene. In nucleotides, the CDR3 is TGTGCCAGCAGCTTAGGGTCCGGGGAGGTGTCCATGAGCTCCTACAATGAGCAGTACTTC. This gives the protein CASSLGSGEVSMSSYNEQYF.

This clonotype was seen a few times. V usage is TRBV24-1 and J usage is TRBJ2-1; D is possibly TRBD1 (5 bases). The V and J ends lost 4 bases and 7 bases respectively, with 10 bases between them. CDR1 and CDR2 (germline): KGHDR, SFDVKD. The CDR3 is 13 residues long. The CDR3 protein is CATSEAGSNEQFF. CDR3 coding DNA: TGTGCCACCAGTGAGGCAGGGTCGAATGAGCAGTTCTTC.

There are many counts of this clonotype. V and J are TRBV20-1 and TRBJ2-3; either TRBD1 or TRBD2 may fit D (5 bases each). The ends were cut back, 3 bases at V and 5 bases at J, with 15 bases in the middle. Germline lookup yields CDR1 DFQATT and CDR2 SNEGSKA (reference sequence). CDR3 length equals 14 residues. The CDR3 bases are TGCAGTGCTAGTCCCCCGGGACGGTTAGATACGCAGTATTTT. The encoded protein is CSASPPGRLDTQYF.

This clonotype has only a few counts. J is TRBJ2-3 and V is TRBV5-1; 7 bases fit TRBD1. The CDR3 is made up of 15 amino acids. Trimming took 4 bases from V and 4 from J; bases not matched to a gene: 9. The germline V gene encodes CDR1 SGHRS and CDR2 YFSETQ. The CDR3: CASSAPTGVSDTQYF. The DNA of the CDR3 is TGCGCCAGCAGCGCGCCAACAGGGGTTTCAGATACGCAGTATTTT.

The chain joins TRBV29-1 to TRBJ2-3; TRBD2 matches at 9 bases. Germline V gives CDR1 SQVTM, CDR2 ANQGSEA. V lost 3 bases to trimming and J lost 3 bases; unmatched junction nucleotides: 10. There are 16 residues in the CDR3. CDR3 region: CSVEGLAQPVTDTQYF. CDR3 in DNA: TGCAGCGTTGAGGGACTAGCTCAACCTGTGACAGATACGCAGTATTTT.

This clonotype was counted between two and nine times. The genes are TRBV20-1 and TRBJ1-5; D ambiguous. V was pared by 4 bases and J by 5 bases, with 12 bases between. CDR1 is DFQATT, CDR2 SNEGSKA, per germline (reference sequence). This CDR3 has 13 amino acids. The CDR3 loop reads CSAIAGLHQPQHF. The CDR3 region has the DNA TGCAGTGCTATTGCGGGCCTCCATCAGCCCCAGCATTTT.

This clonotype has more than one count but fewer than ten. The rearrangement joins TRBV7-2 to TRBJ2-7, with 7 bases identical to TRBD1. Germline assignment: CDR1 SGHTA and CDR2 FQGNSA. This CDR3 contains 16 residues. V lost 2 bases and J lost 0; bases outside the gene matches: 7. CDR3 nucleotide sequence: TGTGCCAGCAGCTTATCAGGGGGACAGAGCTCCTACGAGCAGTACTTC. It translates to CASSLSGGQSSYEQYF.

The chain carries TRBV29-1 and TRBJ2-7; maybe TRBD2 (7 bases). V gave up 7 bases and J gave up 3 bases, with 19 bases separating them. The germline V gene has CDR1 SQVTM and CDR2 ANQGSEA. The CDR3 consists of 14 residues. The CDR3 DNA reads as TGCAGCGGCGGAGGGGGGAGGGCGGACTACGAGCAGTACTTC. Translation gives CSGGGGRADYEQYF.

This clonotype came up once. This sequence joins TRBV6-5 and TRBJ2-1, with D possibly TRBD1 on 5 matching bases. The germline V and J ends were trimmed by 2 bases and 8 bases, with 10 bases remaining between them. Germline assignment: CDR1 MNHEY and CDR2 SVGAGI. This CDR3 region has 13 residues. CDR3: CASSYRRAYEQFF. The CDR3 region has the DNA TGTGCCAGCAGTTACCGCAGGGCCTATGAGCAGTTCTTC.

This rearrangement joins TRBV7-6 to TRBJ2-1; 7 bases are shared with TRBD2. The CDR3 runs to 13 residues. V gave up 2 bases and J gave up 9 bases; unmatched junction bases: 4. Germline V CDR1 and CDR2: SGHVS, FNYEAQ. CDR3: CASSLLGGGEQFF. The DNA for the CDR3 is TGTGCCAGCAGCTTATTGGGGGGGGGTGAGCAGTTCTTC.

This clonotype was found many times. This rearrangement joins TRBV5-1 to TRBJ2-5; 11 nucleotides align to TRBD2. The germline V gene encodes CDR1 SGHRS and CDR2 YFSETQ. The CDR3 extends over 14 amino acids. V gave up 2 bases and J gave up 11 bases; unmatched junction bases: 8. The CDR3 reads CASSFSGRVDEQYF. For the CDR3, the DNA is TGCGCCAGCAGCTTTAGCGGGAGGGTCGATGAGCAGTACTTC.

Turning to this clonotype: With a much larger clone just one base away, this may be a read error. The rearrangement joins TRBV7-2 to TRBJ2-7, with D tentatively TRBD1 (6 bases). V was trimmed by 5 bases and J by 3 bases, leaving 14 bases between them. The germline V gene encodes CDR1 SGHTA and CDR2 FQGNSA. The CDR3 consists of 14 residues. This CDR3 is CASSVWDTFYEQYF. The DNA for the CDR3 is TGTGCCAGCAGCGTTTGGGACACTTTCTACGAGCAGTACTTC.

The chain links TRBV18 to TRBJ2-6; 7 bases fit TRBD1. CDR1 and CDR2 from the germline V gene are KGHSH and LQKENI. CDR3 size: 17 residues. Trimming removed 2 bases from V and 3 bases from J; junction bases left unmatched: 7. The CDR3 region is CASSPAGTVDGANVLTF. The CDR3, as DNA: TGTGCCAGCTCACCAGCCGGGACAGTCGATGGGGCCAACGTCCTGACTTTC.

This clonotype was counted many times. V gene TRBV20-1 combines with J gene TRBJ2-3, with D perhaps given as TRBD1 or TRBD2 (5 bases each). Germline V gene lookup returns CDR1 DFQATT and CDR2 SNEGSKA (reference sequence). Trimming stripped 3 bases from V and 3 bases from J, with 19 bases between. The CDR3 runs to 16 residues. The CDR3 protein is CSASGDGTGITDTQYF. The CDR3 bases are TGCAGTGCTAGTGGAGACGGGACGGGAATAACAGATACGCAGTATTTT.

This clonotype was counted only a few times. The chain joins TRBV20-1 to TRBJ2-1; the match to TRBD2 covers 8 bases. This CDR3 region has 14 residues. With V trimmed by 1 base and J by 9 bases, 8 bases remained unmatched. Germline CDR1 and CDR2: DFQATT and SNEGSKA (reference sequence). The CDR3 reads CSARGTSMLGEQFF. CDR3 nucleotide sequence: TGCAGTGCTAGAGGGACTAGCATGTTGGGTGAGCAGTTCTTC.

This chain uses TRBV29-1 with TRBJ2-1, with 9 bases aligning to TRBD1. Germline V gives CDR1 SQVTM, CDR2 ANQGSEA. This CDR3 comprises 15 residues. The V and J ends lost 7 bases and 6 bases, in that order; junction bases with no gene match: 13. CDR3 loop: CSAPLGGQGVNEQFF. The CDR3 DNA sequence: TGCAGCGCCCCCTTAGGGGGACAGGGAGTCAATGAGCAGTTCTTC.

This clonotype was seen a few times. The V and J genes are TRBV20-1 and TRBJ2-1; 14 bases fit TRBD2. The CDR3 is 15 amino acids. The germline V gene encodes CDR1 DFQATT and CDR2 SNEGSKA (reference sequence). The V segment lost 0 bases and the J segment 6 bases; nucleotides outside the gene matches: 1. This CDR3 is CSARDGTSGGNEQFF. The CDR3 nucleotides are TGCAGTGCTAGAGATGGGACTAGCGGGGGCAATGAGCAGTTCTTC.

In this sample, this clonotype turned up once. The chain is built from TRBV5-1 and TRBJ2-5; 9 nucleotides align to TRBD2. Trimming at V came to 3 bases and at J to 2 bases, leaving 5 bases not matched to a gene. The length of the CDR3 is 15 residues. In germline, CDR1 is SGHRS, CDR2 YFSETQ. The CDR3 sequence is CASSSQRGVQETQYF. As DNA, the CDR3 is TGCGCCAGCAGCTCTCAGCGGGGGGTTCAAGAGACCCAGTACTTC.